The 24 T cell receptor beta chains below come from one sample, sequenced in a study of T cell responses to AZD1222 COVID-19 vaccine (dated by TCRdb to the early 2020s). The protocol used for the library was the immunoSEQ multiplex PCR assay. TCRdb retrieved this table from immuneACCESS and kept in-frame rearrangements only. Not all clones are present; in checked studies, unresolved V genes account for under half, and no reason is known for the remainder. The sample table shows about 140,000 clones, and 80% to 95% are seen once. The leading ten clones occupy approximately 3.5% of the sample. The sample's time point label, decoded: about 28 days (+/-7) after the second vaccine dose. Material: peripheral blood, obtained 28 days after the second AZD1222 dose. These receptors all come from an adult who received the AZD1222 COVID-19 vaccine.

The chain has TRBV2 and TRBJ1-3; a possible D gene is TRBD1 (5 bases). This CDR3 is 14 amino acids long. CDR1 SNHLY and CDR2 FYNNEI come from the germline V gene. V lost 5 bases and J 4 bases, leaving 12 bases between the germline ends. CDR3 bases: TGTGCCAGCAGTATGGGGCTAGGCGGAAACACCATATATTTT. Protein sequence: CASSMGLGGNTIYF.

The V call is TRBV5-1, the J call TRBJ1-4, with D uncertain. Germline assignment: CDR1 SGHRS and CDR2 YFSETQ. The V end was cut by 2 bases, the J end by 0 bases, with 17 bases between. CDR3 length: 18 amino acids. The CDR3 loop reads CASSFGRIPLSTNEKLFF. DNA for the CDR3: TGCGCCAGCAGCTTTGGACGGATCCCCCTATCAACTAATGAAAAACTGTTTTTT.

This clone was counted a single time. The genes are TRBV5-4 and TRBJ2-1; 9 bases agree with TRBD2. V lost 4 bases to trimming and J lost 4 bases; unmatched junction nucleotides: 9. The CDR3 length is 16 residues. The germline CDR1 and CDR2 sequences are SGHNT and YYREEE (reference sequence). The CDR3: CASSPALAGPYNEQFF. The CDR3, as DNA: TGTGCCAGCAGCCCCGCCCTAGCGGGACCTTACAATGAGCAGTTCTTC. Full variable domain (remainder filled in from reference TRBV5-4 and TRBJ2-1): ETGVTQSPTHLIKTRGQQVTLRCSSQSGHNTVSWYQQALGQGPQFIFQYYREEENGRGNFPPRFSGLQFPNYSSELNVNALELDDSALYLCASSPALAGPYNEQFFGPGTRLTVL.

The chain is built from TRBV9 and TRBJ2-1; 9 nucleotides agree with TRBD2. Trimming removed 1 base from V and 10 bases from J; junction bases left unmatched: 12. This CDR3 has 16 residues. Germline lookup yields CDR1 SGDLS and CDR2 YYNGEE. The CDR3 DNA is TGTGCCAGCAGCGTATCTAGCGGGATGGGGTACGGAGAGCAGTTCTTC. Protein product: CASSVSSGMGYGEQFF.

CDR3 protein: CASSLTGGNHEQYF. Here the CDR3 DNA reads TGCGCCAGCAGCTTAACAGGGGGTAACCACGAGCAGTACTTC. The V and J genes are TRBV5-1 and TRBJ2-7, with TRBD1 identical over 8 bases. J gave up 5 bases and V 2 bases, and 6 bases lay outside the gene matches. The germline V gene encodes CDR1 SGHRS and CDR2 YFSETQ. The CDR3 extends over 14 amino acids.

This clone appeared once. J is TRBJ2-3 and V is TRBV15; no clear D. Germline CDR1 LNHNV, CDR2 YYDKDF (reference sequence). Trimming left V 5 bases short and J 2 bases short, with 14 bases between. The CDR3 is made up of 15 amino acids. CDR3 bases: TGTGCCACCAGCCCAAGCAGTCCCTACACAGATACGCAGTATTTT. Amino acids: CATSPSSPYTDTQYF.

The gene calls are TRBV5-6 and TRBJ2-7; D uncertain. The germline gives CDR1 SGHDT, CDR2 YYEEEE. This CDR3 is 13 amino acids long. V was cut by 4 bases and J by 2 bases, with 10 bases left in between. CDR3 amino acids: CASSPGTTYEQYF. The CDR3, as DNA: TGTGCCAGCAGCCCGGGCACGACCTACGAGCAGTACTTC.

The chain is built from TRBV6-5 and TRBJ2-5, with TRBD2 matching 7 bases. CDR3 size: 15 residues. Germline trimming cut 2 bases from V and 1 base from J; bases unmatched to any gene: 4. Germline V gives CDR1 MNHEY, CDR2 SVGAGI. For the CDR3, the DNA is TGTGCCAGCAGTTACGGCCCGGGAGGCCAAGAGACCCAGTACTTC. It encodes CASSYGPGGQETQYF.

Points on this clone: This clone may be a read error of a much larger clone one base away. The chain uses TRBV28 and TRBJ1-2, with 7 bases lining up with TRBD1. The CDR3 spans 14 residues. J gave up 1 base and V 5 bases, and 4 bases lay outside the gene matches. Germline V lookup: CDR1 MDHEN, CDR2 SYDVKM. The CDR3, as DNA: TGTGCCAGCAGTCCCGGGACAGTTAACTATGGCTACACCTTC. It specifies CASSPGTVNYGYTF.

The rearrangement joins TRBV7-2 to TRBJ1-3; 8 bases are shared with TRBD1. J gave up 0 bases and V 6 bases, and 4 bases lay outside the gene matches. The CDR3 is 15 residues long. Germline lookup yields CDR1 SGHTA and CDR2 FQGNSA. The CDR3 DNA follows: TGTGCCAGCAGTTCCGGGACAGGCTCTGGAAACACCATATATTTT. Its protein product is CASSSGTGSGNTIYF.

The chain carries TRBV10-2 and TRBJ1-1, with D possibly being TRBD1 (5 bases). Germline V lookup: CDR1 WSHSY, CDR2 SAAADI. V lost 8 bases to trimming and J lost 1 base, with 14 bases between them. The CDR3 runs 14 residues. The CDR3 DNA follows: TGCGCCAGCCGGGGGTCAGAGGGGAACACTGAAGCTTTCTTT. Translated: CASRGSEGNTEAFF.

V usage is TRBV6-5 and J usage is TRBJ1-1, with D maybe TRBD1 (6 bases). The ends were cut back, 6 bases at V and 1 base at J, with 12 bases in the middle. The length of the CDR3 is 14 residues. Germline V gene sequence: CDR1 MNHEY, CDR2 SVGAGI. The chain's CDR3 is CASSQSQGNTEAFF. In nucleotides, the CDR3 is TGTGCCAGCAGCCAATCACAGGGGAACACTGAAGCTTTCTTT.

The J gene is TRBJ1-5, the V gene TRBV4-3; 7 bases agree with TRBD1. The CDR3 is 16 amino acids. Germline V gene lookup returns CDR1 LGHNA and CDR2 YSLEER. V gave up 0 bases and J gave up 7 bases; unmatched junction bases: 9. CDR3: CASSQDLEGGVQPQHF. The CDR3 DNA reads as TGCGCCAGCAGCCAAGATCTGGAAGGGGGCGTGCAGCCCCAGCATTTT.

This chain joins TRBV28 and TRBJ2-7; 11 bases agree with TRBD2. The CDR3 loop spans 13 amino acids. Trimming removed 11 bases from V and 3 bases from J; junction bases left unmatched: 6. CDR1 is MDHEN and CDR2 is SYDVKM in the germline V gene. The DNA of the CDR3 is TGTGCCGCTGGGACTAGCGGACTCTACGAGCAGTACTTC. Translated, it gives CAAGTSGLYEQYF.

This clone appeared a few times. DNA for the CDR3: TGTGCCAGCATAGGAGCGGGAGGTGCAGATACGCAGTATTTT. It codes for CASIGAGGADTQYF. The V and J genes are TRBV2 and TRBJ2-3; 9 bases line up with TRBD2. The CDR3 is made up of 14 amino acids. The V gene's germline CDR1 is SNHLY and CDR2 FYNNEI. J lost 4 bases, V lost 7 bases, and 6 bases had no gene match.

This chain uses TRBV25-1 with TRBJ1-1; 9 positions match TRBD1. J gave up 0 bases and V 8 bases, and 1 base lay outside the gene matches. There are 13 residues in the CDR3. Germline values: CDR1 MGHDK, CDR2 SYGVNS. CDR3 in DNA: TGTGCCAGCGGGACAGGGATGAACACTGAAGCTTTCTTT. As protein: CASGTGMNTEAFF.

This sequence joins TRBV5-8 and TRBJ2-7; D unresolved. The germline CDR1 and CDR2 sequences are SGHTS and YDEGEE. Trimming removed 2 bases at V and 0 bases at J, with 3 bases between. The CDR3 totals 12 residues. The CDR3 protein is CASSFRSYEQYF. In DNA form, the CDR3 reads TGTGCCAGCAGCTTTCGCTCCTACGAGCAGTACTTC.

V is TRBV18 and J is TRBJ2-7, with 7 bases that match TRBD2. With V trimmed by 2 bases and J by 0 bases, 7 bases remained unmatched. Per the germline V gene, CDR1 is KGHSH and CDR2 is LQKENI. This CDR3 spans 16 amino acids. The CDR3 DNA sequence: TGTGCCAGCTCACCAGGGACTACCTATTCCTCCTACGAGCAGTACTTC. Translated, it gives CASSPGTTYSSYEQYF.

The rearrangement joins TRBV4-2 to TRBJ1-2, with 12 bases fitting TRBD1. V was pared by 2 bases and J by 4 bases, with 2 bases of the junction left unmatched. CDR1 is LGHNA, CDR2 YNFKEQ, per germline. The CDR3 length is 15 residues. CDR3 sequence: CASSQRGQGAYGYTF. The CDR3 nucleotides read TGTGCCAGCAGCCAAAGGGGACAGGGGGCCTATGGCTACACCTTC.

V usage is TRBV29-1 and J usage is TRBJ1-3; tentative D call: TRBD2 (5 bases). The J call may be faulty, since TRBJ2-2 better matches the DNA end. Germline CDR1 reads SQVTM; CDR2 reads ANQGSEA. The CDR3 length is 15 residues. In DNA form, the CDR3 reads TGCAGCGTTGACCTAGCCCGAGGAGGAACCGGGGAGCTGTTTTTT. Its protein product is CSVDLARGGTGELFF.

This chain connects TRBV6-5 to TRBJ1-2, with D unresolved. From germline, CDR1 is MNHEY and CDR2 SVGAGI. The ends were cut back, 0 bases at V and 0 bases at J, with 8 bases in the middle. This CDR3 has 15 residues. For the CDR3, the DNA is TGTGCCAGCAGTTACTCGGACCTTCCTAACTATGGCTACACCTTC. This encodes CASSYSDLPNYGYTF.

The chain carries TRBV18 and TRBJ2-1, with TRBD2 identical over 9 bases. Germline loops: CDR1 KGHSH, CDR2 LQKENI. V lost 3 bases, J lost 2 bases, and 8 bases stayed unmatched. The CDR3 covers 17 residues. In nucleotides, the CDR3 is TGTGCCAGCTCACCCAATAGCGGGAGTAGTCCCTACAATGAGCAGTTCTTC. As protein: CASSPNSGSSPYNEQFF.

J is TRBJ2-1 and V is TRBV6-2 or TRBV6-3; D not resolved. The CDR3 has 13 amino acids. Germline loops: CDR1 MNHEY, CDR2 SVGEGT. V lost 6 bases and J lost 4, with 10 bases in between. The CDR3 is CASSLSAYNEQFF. The DNA for the CDR3 is TGTGCCAGCAGCCTCAGCGCATACAATGAGCAGTTCTTC.

V is TRBV7-2 and J is TRBJ2-5, with 10 bases that match TRBD2. Germline V gene data show CDR1 as SGHTA and CDR2 as FQGNSA. The CDR3 contains 19 residues. The V and J ends lost 3 bases and 2 bases, in that order; junction bases with no gene match: 15. CDR3 nucleotide sequence: TGTGCCAGCAGCTTTCCCGCAGACATTTGGACTAGCGGTCAAGAGACCCAGTACTTC. Its protein product is CASSFPADIWTSGQETQYF.